Sequencing of this TCR beta chain was carried out in a study of blood T cell repertoires in COVID-19. At the level of the study: The samples span acute and convalescent COVID-19 from the United States, Italy and Spain. Nucleic acid was either cDNA or gDNA, and it came from T cells, B-cell-depleted T cells, or PBMCs.

Trimming cost V 6 bases and J 6 bases, with 11 bases left between them. This CDR3 region has 13 residues. CDR1 is PRHDT, CDR2 FYEKMQ, per germline (reference sequence). In the authors' workflow: Researchers report that nucleated cell counts were estimated from reference gene primer amplification. Here immunoSEQ multiplex PCR was the method, and the copy in TCRdb shows in-frame clones only, minus some. V and J calls and clone size are copied from that table; D and trimming were computed from the DNA. Here the sample spans under 150,000 clones, more than 70% being singletons. A few counts support this clone.

This chain connects TRBV13 to TRBJ2-2; possibly TRBD2 for D (6 bases). The sequence was obtained from a man between 60 and 75 years old with active or convalescent COVID-19. Material for sequencing was peripheral blood. Here the CDR3 reads CASSGGVAGELFF. CDR3 nucleotides: TGTGCCAGCAGTGGCGGGGTGGCCGGGGAGCTGTTTTTT.